This entry concerns a single T cell receptor (beta chain). Its antigen is unknown. TCRdb reanalysed the 5' RACE reads using MiXCR and keeps one entry per CDR3 protein. Counted here are 190,000 or so distinct CDR3 sequences, over 20% occurring once; the ten biggest clones make up approximately 22%. The data were obtained in a study of T-cell memory formation after mild COVID-19. Study-level results: Prior to infection, memory already included some responding clones, suggesting cross-reactive memory joined. Day 15 to 85 contracting clones showed balanced CD4/CD8; day 15 to 37 expanders favored CD4+.

The CDR3 consists of 12 residues. Trimming left V 5 bases short and J 5 bases short, with 10 bases between. The germline V gene encodes CDR1 MNHEY and CDR2 SVGEGT. The rearrangement links TRBV6-2 or TRBV6-3 to TRBJ2-7; D perhaps matches TRBD1 (5 bases). The source of this sequence is an adult woman who had mild COVID-19 (a few samples of this study predate the infection). Cell type and time point are not known. Material for sequencing was PBMCs or a T cell subset sorted from them (not recorded which). The CDR3 loop is CASSPRTNEQYF. CDR3 bases: TGTGCCAGCAGTCCCCGGACAAACGAGCAGTACTTC.